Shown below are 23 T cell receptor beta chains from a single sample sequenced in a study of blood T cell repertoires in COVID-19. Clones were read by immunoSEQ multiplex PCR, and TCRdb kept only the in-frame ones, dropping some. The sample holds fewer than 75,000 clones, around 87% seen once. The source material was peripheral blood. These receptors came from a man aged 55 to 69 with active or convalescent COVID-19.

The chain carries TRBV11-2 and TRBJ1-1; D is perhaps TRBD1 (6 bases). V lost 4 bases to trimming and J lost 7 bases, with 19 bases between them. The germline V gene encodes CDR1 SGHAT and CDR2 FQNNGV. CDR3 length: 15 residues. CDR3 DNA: TGTGCCAGCAGCTCGCCCCGAGGGGGAACTAATGAAGCTTTCTTT. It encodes CASSSPRGGTNEAFF.

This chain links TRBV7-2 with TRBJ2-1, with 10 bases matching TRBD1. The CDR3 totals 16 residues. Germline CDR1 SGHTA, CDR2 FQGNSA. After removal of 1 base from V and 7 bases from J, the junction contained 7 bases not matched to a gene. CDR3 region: CASSLGMGTGENEQFF. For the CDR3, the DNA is TGTGCCAGCAGCTTAGGTATGGGGACAGGGGAAAATGAGCAGTTCTTC.

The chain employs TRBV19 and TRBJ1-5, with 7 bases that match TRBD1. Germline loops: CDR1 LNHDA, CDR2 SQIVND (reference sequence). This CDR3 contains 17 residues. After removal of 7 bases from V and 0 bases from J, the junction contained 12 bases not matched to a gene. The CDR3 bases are TGTGCCAGTAAACGACAGGGTGACAGCTATAGCAATCAGCCCCAGCATTTT. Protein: CASKRQGDSYSNQPQHF.

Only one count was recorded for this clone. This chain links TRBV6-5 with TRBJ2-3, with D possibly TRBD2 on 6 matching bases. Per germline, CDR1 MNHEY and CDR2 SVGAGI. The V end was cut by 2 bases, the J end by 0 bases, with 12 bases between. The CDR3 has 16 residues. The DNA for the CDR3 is TGTGCCAGCAGTTACGAGCGGGCAGCTAGCACAGATACGCAGTATTTT. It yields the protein CASSYERAASTDTQYF.

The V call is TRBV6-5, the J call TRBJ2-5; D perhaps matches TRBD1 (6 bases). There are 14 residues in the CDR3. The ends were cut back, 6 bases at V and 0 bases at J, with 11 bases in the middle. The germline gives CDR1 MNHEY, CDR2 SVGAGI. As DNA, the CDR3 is TGTGCCAGCAGCCCAGGACAGAACCAAGAGACCCAGTACTTC. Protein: CASSPGQNQETQYF.

CDR3 DNA sequence: TGTGCCAGCAGTACCCCTAAGCGGGAGCCGACCAATGAGCAGTTCTTC. This translates into CASSTPKREPTNEQFF. This sequence joins TRBV27 and TRBJ2-1; 8 positions match TRBD2. Germline V CDR1 and CDR2: MNHEY, SMNVEV (reference sequence). The CDR3 consists of 16 residues. The V gene end was trimmed by 5 bases and the J gene end by 6 bases; junction bases not matched to a gene: 12.

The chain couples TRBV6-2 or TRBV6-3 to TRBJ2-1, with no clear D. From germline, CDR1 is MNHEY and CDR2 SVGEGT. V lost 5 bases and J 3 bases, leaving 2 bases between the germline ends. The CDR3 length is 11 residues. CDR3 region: CASSRYNEQFF. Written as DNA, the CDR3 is TGTGCCAGCAGTCGCTACAATGAGCAGTTCTTC.

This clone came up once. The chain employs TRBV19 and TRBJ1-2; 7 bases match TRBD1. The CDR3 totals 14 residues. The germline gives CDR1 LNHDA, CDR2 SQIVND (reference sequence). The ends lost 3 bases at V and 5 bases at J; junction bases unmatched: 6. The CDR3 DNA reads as TGTGCCAGTAGTATTGGGACAGTCCGGTATGGCTACACCTTC. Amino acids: CASSIGTVRYGYTF. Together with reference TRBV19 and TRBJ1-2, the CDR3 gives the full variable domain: DGGITQSPKYLFRKEGQNVTLSCEQNLNHDAMYWYRQDPGQGLRLIYYSQIVNDFQKGDIAEGYSVSREKKESFPLTVTSAQKNPTAFYLCASSIGTVRYGYTFGSGTRLTVV.

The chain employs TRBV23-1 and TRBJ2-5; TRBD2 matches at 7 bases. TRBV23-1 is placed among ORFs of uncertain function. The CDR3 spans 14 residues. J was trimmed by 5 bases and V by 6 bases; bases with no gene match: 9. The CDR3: CASSQGGVGETQYF. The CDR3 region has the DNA TGCGCCAGCAGCCAGGGAGGGGTTGGCGAGACCCAGTACTTC.

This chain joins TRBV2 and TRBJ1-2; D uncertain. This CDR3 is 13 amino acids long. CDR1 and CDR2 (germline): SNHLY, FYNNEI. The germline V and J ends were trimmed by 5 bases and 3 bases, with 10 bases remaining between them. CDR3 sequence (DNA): TGTGCCAGCAGTTCACAGAATGACTATGGCTACACCTTC. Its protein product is CASSSQNDYGYTF.

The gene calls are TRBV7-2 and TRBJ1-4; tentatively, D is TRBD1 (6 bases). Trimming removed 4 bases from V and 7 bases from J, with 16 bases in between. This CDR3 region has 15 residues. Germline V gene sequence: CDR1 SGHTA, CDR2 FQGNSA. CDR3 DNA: TGTGCCAGCAGCTCCGGTGGGGGGGCCGGTGAAAAACTGTTTTTT. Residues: CASSSGGGAGEKLFF.

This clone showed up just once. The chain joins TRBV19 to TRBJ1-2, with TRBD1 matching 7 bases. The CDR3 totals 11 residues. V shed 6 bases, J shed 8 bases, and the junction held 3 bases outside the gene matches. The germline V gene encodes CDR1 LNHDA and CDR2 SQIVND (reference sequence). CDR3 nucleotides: TGTGCCAGTAGCACAGGGGTCGGCTACACCTTC. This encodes CASSTGVGYTF.

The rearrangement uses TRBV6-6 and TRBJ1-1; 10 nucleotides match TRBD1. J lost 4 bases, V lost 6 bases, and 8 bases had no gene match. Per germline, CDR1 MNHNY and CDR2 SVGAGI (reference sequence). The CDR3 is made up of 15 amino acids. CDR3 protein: CASSLRTGGATEAFF. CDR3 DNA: TGTGCCAGCAGCCTCCGGACAGGGGGGGCCACTGAAGCTTTCTTT.

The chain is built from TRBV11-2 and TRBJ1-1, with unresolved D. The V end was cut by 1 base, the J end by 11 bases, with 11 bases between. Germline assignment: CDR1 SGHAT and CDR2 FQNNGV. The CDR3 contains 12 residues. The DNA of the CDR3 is TGTGCCAGCAGCTTAGTTCCCCCGAGGGCTTTCTTT. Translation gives CASSLVPPRAFF. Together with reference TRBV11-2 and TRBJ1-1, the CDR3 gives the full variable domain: EAGVAQSPRYKIIEKRQSVAFWCNPISGHATLYWYQQILGQGPKLLIQFQNNGVVDDSQLPKDRFSAERLKGVDSTLKIQPAKLEDSAVYLCASSLVPPRAFFGQGTRLTVV.

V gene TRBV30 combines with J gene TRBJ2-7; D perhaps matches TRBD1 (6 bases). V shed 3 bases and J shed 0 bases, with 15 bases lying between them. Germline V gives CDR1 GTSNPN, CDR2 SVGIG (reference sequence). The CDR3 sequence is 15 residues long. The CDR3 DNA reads TGTGCCTGGAGCCCAAAACAGGGTGGCTCCTACGAGCAGTACTTC. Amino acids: CAWSPKQGGSYEQYF.

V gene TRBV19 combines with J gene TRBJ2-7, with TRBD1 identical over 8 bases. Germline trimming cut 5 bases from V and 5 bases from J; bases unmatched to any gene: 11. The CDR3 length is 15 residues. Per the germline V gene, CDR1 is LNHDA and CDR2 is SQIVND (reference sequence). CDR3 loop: CASSAKDRVPHEQYF. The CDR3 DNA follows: TGTGCCAGTAGTGCCAAGGACAGGGTTCCCCACGAGCAGTACTTC. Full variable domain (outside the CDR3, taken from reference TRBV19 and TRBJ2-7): DGGITQSPKYLFRKEGQNVTLSCEQNLNHDAMYWYRQDPGQGLRLIYYSQIVNDFQKGDIAEGYSVSREKKESFPLTVTSAQKNPTAFYLCASSAKDRVPHEQYFGPGTRLTVT.

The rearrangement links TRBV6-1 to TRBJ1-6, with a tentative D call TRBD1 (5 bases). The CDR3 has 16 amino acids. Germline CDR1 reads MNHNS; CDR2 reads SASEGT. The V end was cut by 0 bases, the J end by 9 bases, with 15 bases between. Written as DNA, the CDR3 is TGTGCCAGCAGTGAAGCTTGGCAGGGTCCTAGTTCACCCCTCCACTTT. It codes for CASSEAWQGPSSPLHF.

DNA of the CDR3: TGTGCCAGCAGTCTCACAGGGAACACGAATGAAAAACTGTTTTTT. This translates into CASSLTGNTNEKLFF. The chain combines TRBV28 with TRBJ1-4; a possible D gene is TRBD1 (6 bases). CDR1 and CDR2 (germline): MDHEN, SYDVKM. Between the trimmed V and J ends, which lost 5 bases and 5 bases, there was a span of 15 bases. The CDR3 contains 15 residues.

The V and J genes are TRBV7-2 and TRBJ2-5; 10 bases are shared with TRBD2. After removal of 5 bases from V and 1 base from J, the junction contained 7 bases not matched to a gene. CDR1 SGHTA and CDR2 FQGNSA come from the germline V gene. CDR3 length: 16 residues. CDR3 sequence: CASSPGKRGGQETQYF. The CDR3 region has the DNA TGTGCCAGCAGCCCCGGGAAGCGGGGGGGCCAAGAGACCCAGTACTTC.

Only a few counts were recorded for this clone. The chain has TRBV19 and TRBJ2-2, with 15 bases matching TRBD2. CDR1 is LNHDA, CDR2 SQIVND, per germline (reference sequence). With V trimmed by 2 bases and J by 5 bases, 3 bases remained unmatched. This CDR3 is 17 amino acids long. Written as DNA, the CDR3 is TGTGCCAGTAGTATATCGGGGACTAGCGGGAGGACCGGGGAGCTGTTTTTT. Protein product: CASSISGTSGRTGELFF.

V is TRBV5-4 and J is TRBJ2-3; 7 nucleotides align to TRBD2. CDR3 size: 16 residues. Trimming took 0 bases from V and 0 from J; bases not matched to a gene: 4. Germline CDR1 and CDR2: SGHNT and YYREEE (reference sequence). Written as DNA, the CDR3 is TGTGCCAGCAGCTTGGTGGCGGGAGTAAGCACAGATACGCAGTATTTT. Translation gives CASSLVAGVSTDTQYF.

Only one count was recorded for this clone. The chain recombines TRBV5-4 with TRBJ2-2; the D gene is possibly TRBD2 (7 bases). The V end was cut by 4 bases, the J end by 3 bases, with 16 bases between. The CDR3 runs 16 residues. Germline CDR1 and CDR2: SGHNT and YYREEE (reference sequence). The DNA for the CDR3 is TGTGCCAGCAGCACTAGGGGGGGGAGAGACACCGGGGAGCTGTTTTTT. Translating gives CASSTRGGRDTGELFF.

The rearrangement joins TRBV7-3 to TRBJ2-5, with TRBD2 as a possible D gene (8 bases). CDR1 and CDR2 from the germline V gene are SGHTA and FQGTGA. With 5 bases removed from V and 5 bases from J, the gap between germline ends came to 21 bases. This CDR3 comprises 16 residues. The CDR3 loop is CASSHGTVGRVETQYF. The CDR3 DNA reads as TGTGCCAGCAGCCATGGGACAGTCGGGAGGGTCGAGACCCAGTACTTC.